This T cell receptor (beta chain) was documented in a study of blood T cell repertoires in COVID-19. Background on the study: Collection of acute and convalescent COVID-19 samples took place in the United States, Italy and Spain. PBMCs, B-cell-depleted T cells, or T cells were the source of the cDNA or gDNA that made up the material.

Seattle patients were enrolled during active infection and followed longitudinally. This CDR3 spans 18 amino acids. With 1 base removed from V and 0 bases from J, the gap between germline ends came to 13 bases. Germline values: CDR1 SGHTA, CDR2 FQGTGA. As processed by the authors: Quantification of nucleated cells was approximated via reference gene primer amplification. TCRdb's copy holds only in-frame clones and misses some; the assay was immunoSEQ multiplex PCR. D and trimming were read from the DNA, whereas the V and J calls and clone size are those reported in that table. The sample holds around 300,000 clones, 70% to 90% seen once.

The gene calls are TRBV7-3 and TRBJ1-6; D perhaps matches TRBD1 (5 bases). Sample: peripheral blood. This receptor was taken from a woman in her 70s with COVID-19, enrolled during active disease. The CDR3, as DNA: TGTGCCAGCAGCTTAAGAGGCCGGACAAGCTCCTATAATTCACCCCTCCACTTT. It specifies CASSLRGRTSSYNSPLHF.